This entry is about one T cell receptor (beta chain). Its binding antigen is unknown. The record has no base qualities; no much larger clone is one base away. The sample is drawn from a study of blood T cell repertoires in COVID-19 (dated by TCRdb to about 2020). Looking at the study overall: Samples covering the acute and convalescent phases of COVID-19 were provided by collaborators in the United States, Italy and Spain. The samples were drawn from two sources: the first 160 participants of the ongoing ImmuneRACE study, and 950 to 1,500 subjects contributed by 6 global collaborators. Deeply sampled blood TCRbeta repertoires from subjects exposed to, actively infected with, or recovered from COVID-19 were included in the dataset. Where available, HLA class I and class II types were taken from metadata supplied by the sample provider and were not determined by assay-based typing. The repertoires were released in a freely available public database intended as a resource for research on the immune response to SARS-CoV-2. The material from the prospective study consisted of cDNA or gDNA derived from T cells, B-cell-depleted T cells, or PBMCs. A de-identified subject ID, COVID-19 status, age in years and sex were almost always included in the sample metadata. What the study reported, not specific to this receptor: How much clinical and demographic metadata was included differed by source and by participant, and the metadata was provided uncurated.

At the junction V is shortened by 0 bases and J by 0 bases; bases outside the gene matches: 6. For CDR1 and CDR2, the germline V gene lists MGHRA and YSYEKL. Including cysteine and phenylalanine, the CDR3 has 17 amino acids. Just CDR3 DNA is preserved here, 51 bases in frame from base 1. TCRbeta CDR3 regions were amplified from genomic DNA by means of the immunoSEQ Assay, a bias-controlled multiplex PCR. The original pipeline was this. The number of nucleated cells in each sample was estimated from the amplification of reference gene primers within the assay. To quantify the absolute abundance of each unique TCRbeta CDR3 rearrangement, sequence reads were collapsed and filtered. For each sample, productive Simpson clonality was calculated as the square root of Simpson's diversity index over productive rearrangements. TCRdb holds this immuneACCESS table with in-frame rearrangements only. Some clones are missing; in checked studies, unresolved V genes explain under half, and the rest has no known cause. V and J calls and clone size are copied from that table; D and trimming were computed from the DNA. The sample table contains about 130,000 clones; only one count was recorded for 75% to 90% of them. Around 4.2% of the sample lies in the top ten.

In Seattle, one collaborating source enrolled patients while the infection was active and tracked those patients longitudinally over the course of disease. Each collaborating institution followed its own protocols to collect whole blood in K2EDTA tubes. Collaborator samples were shipped for TCRbeta analysis as frozen whole blood, isolated PBMCs, or DNA extracted from either sample type. This TCR derives from a man in his sixties with COVID-19, enrolled during active disease. Here the chain combines TRBV4-1 and TRBJ2-7, with 9 junctional bases fitting TRBD1. Sequencing used peripheral blood. CDR3 reads: CASSQEGQGPFSYEQYF. The bases read TGCGCCAGCAGCCAAGAGGGACAGGGCCCCTTCTCCTACGAGCAGTACTTC.